This T cell receptor (beta chain) was identified during a study of blood T cell repertoires in COVID-19. Study details: Acute and convalescent COVID-19 specimens originated in the United States, Italy and Spain. T cells, B-cell-depleted T cells, or PBMCs supplied cDNA or gDNA.

Original processing notes: Using reference gene primer amplification, nucleated cell counts were estimated. The assay was immunoSEQ multiplex PCR, and TCRdb's table has in-frame clones only and misses some. The DNA was the basis for D and trimming; V, J and clone size are from that table. The sample has 150,000 to 200,000 clones; about 80% are singletons. This clone appeared once. Germline loops: CDR1 LNHDA, CDR2 SQIVND (reference sequence). V gave up 7 bases and J gave up 7 bases; unmatched junction bases: 8. CDR3 length: 14 amino acids. This sequence originates from a woman of 80 years or more with acute or convalescent COVID-19. The chain combines TRBV19 with TRBJ1-3, with TRBD1 matching 9 bases. Sequenced sample: peripheral blood. The CDR3 coding sequence is TGTGCCAGTACCGGGGACAGGGCCTTGAACACCATATATTTT. Translation gives CASTGDRALNTIYF. Drawing the rest from reference TRBV19 and TRBJ1-3, the complete variable domain is DGGITQSPKYLFRKEGQNVTLSCEQNLNHDAMYWYRQDPGQGLRLIYYSQIVNDFQKGDIAEGYSVSREKKESFPLTVTSAQKNPTAFYLCASTGDRALNTIYFGEGSWLTVV.